The 15 T cell receptor beta chains presented below share a single source sample, sequenced in a study of shared clonotypes between healthy human individuals. Naive-designated CD8 cells lacked CD45RO, were positively enriched for CCR7, and omitted terminally differentiated effector memory CD45RA+ cells. Clones were sequenced by immunoSEQ multiplex PCR, and TCRdb holds only the in-frame ones, with some missing. Of approximately 1.9 million clones in the sample, approximately 92% are singletons; the top ten hold less than 2%. Sequencing input: naive CD8+ T cells from PBMCs. Every receptor here comes from a man aged 18 to 29 in good health. Some clones in this sample may be carry-over from other donors' samples.

V usage is TRBV5-1 and J usage is TRBJ2-7; D is undetermined. The CDR3 covers 13 residues. Trimming cost V 4 bases and J 3 bases, with 11 bases left between them. Germline CDR1 is SGHRS and CDR2 is YFSETQ. The CDR3 loop reads CASSPTAFYEQYF. In DNA, the CDR3 is TGCGCCAGCAGCCCAACCGCGTTCTACGAGCAGTACTTC.

This clone was counted a single time. The chain combines TRBV21-1 with TRBJ1-2; the table's TRBD1 call for D was not verified on the DNA. TRBV21-1 is recorded as a pseudogene. This CDR3 has 14 amino acids. This CDR3 is CASSKGQGVRGYTF. The DNA of the CDR3 is TGTGCCAGCAGCAAGGGTCAGGGGGTTCGCGGCTACACCTTC.

V usage is TRBV7-2 and J usage is TRBJ2-7, with D perhaps TRBD2 (6 bases). CDR1 and CDR2 from the germline V gene are SGHTA and FQGNSA. V was pared by 1 base and J by 5 bases, with 9 bases between. This CDR3 spans 13 amino acids. For the CDR3, the DNA is TGTGCCAGCAGCTTAGATCCTAGCGACGAGCAGTACTTC. It yields the protein CASSLDPSDEQYF.

The rearrangement joins TRBV7-2 to TRBJ1-1, with 7 bases matching TRBD1. The germline V gene has CDR1 SGHTA and CDR2 FQGNSA. The CDR3 is 16 amino acids. V dropped 6 bases and J dropped 0; count of bases not matched to a gene: 10. In DNA form, the CDR3 reads TGTGCCAGCAGTTCCAGATGGACAGGATTGAACACTGAAGCTTTCTTT. As protein: CASSSRWTGLNTEAFF.

The chain's CDR3 is CASSIDLALSNQPQHF. For the CDR3, the DNA is TGTGCCAGTAGTATAGATCTTGCCCTTAGCAATCAGCCCCAGCATTTT. This rearrangement joins TRBV19 to TRBJ1-5; D remains ambiguous. The CDR3 contains 16 residues. V was trimmed by 0 bases and J by 0 bases, leaving 9 bases between them. Germline CDR1 reads LNHDA; CDR2 reads SQIVND (reference sequence).

The rearrangement joins TRBV28 to TRBJ1-1; D is uncertain. The V end lost 6 bases, the J end lost 5 bases, and 7 bases lay between the germline ends. CDR3 length: 11 residues. The germline CDR1 and CDR2 sequences are MDHEN and SYDVKM. CDR3 protein: CASSIGTEAFF. The CDR3 coding sequence is TGTGCCAGCAGCATCGGGACTGAAGCTTTCTTT.

The chain uses TRBV9 and TRBJ2-3, with 10 bases identical to TRBD2. The CDR3 has 20 amino acids. Looked up from germline, CDR1 is SGDLS and CDR2 is YYNGEE. V shed 3 bases and J 3 bases; nucleotides not matched to a gene: 19. CDR3 loop: CASSEGVLAGALRLTDTQYF. Written as DNA, the CDR3 is TGTGCCAGCAGCGAGGGGGTGCTAGCGGGAGCACTGCGCTTGACAGATACGCAGTATTTT.

The CDR3 spells CASSESWGHYSNQPQHF. The CDR3 DNA reads TGCGCCAGCAGTGAGTCATGGGGACATTATAGCAATCAGCCCCAGCATTTT. The rearrangement joins TRBV10-2 to TRBJ1-5, with a weak D call TRBD1 (6 bases). The germline V gene has CDR1 WSHSY and CDR2 SAAADI. Trimming removed 0 bases from V and 0 bases from J, with 12 bases in between. The CDR3 is made up of 17 amino acids.

The chain employs TRBV27 and TRBJ2-5; 11 bases are a match to TRBD2. J gave up 5 bases and V 4 bases, and 12 bases lay outside the gene matches. CDR1 and CDR2 from the germline V gene are MNHEY and SMNVEV (reference sequence). The CDR3 is 17 residues long. CDR3 sequence: CASSSLGSGRDLETQYF. The CDR3 DNA is TGTGCCAGCAGTTCCCTCGGTAGCGGGAGGGACCTGGAGACCCAGTACTTC.

Remarks on this clone: This CDR3 is also generated by other DNA sequences in the sample. The chain couples TRBV9 to TRBJ2-7; 9 bases map to TRBD1. Unmatched junction bases numbered 2, after V lost 2 bases and J lost 2 bases. Germline values: CDR1 SGDLS, CDR2 YYNGEE. The CDR3 runs to 14 residues. The CDR3 coding sequence is TGTGCCAGCAGCGTGGGACAGGGCCCCTACGAGCAGTACTTC. Translated: CASSVGQGPYEQYF. Drawing the rest from reference TRBV9 and TRBJ2-7, the complete variable domain is DSGVTQTPKHLITATGQRVTLRCSPRSGDLSVYWYQQSLDQGLQFLIQYYNGEERAKGNILERFSAQQFPDLHSELNLSSLELGDSALYFCASSVGQGPYEQYFGPGTRLTVT.

The rearrangement links TRBV5-8 to TRBJ2-1, with 10 bases lining up with TRBD2. The germline V gene encodes CDR1 SGHTS and CDR2 YDEGEE. V lost 0 bases and J lost 9; bases outside the gene matches: 6. The CDR3 contains 15 residues. The CDR3 reads CASSLVLAGAGEQFF. The CDR3 coding sequence is TGTGCCAGCAGCTTGGTCCTAGCGGGAGCCGGTGAGCAGTTCTTC.

This clone was picked up one time. V and J are TRBV14 and TRBJ2-3, with D uncertain. Germline V CDR1 and CDR2: SGHDN, FVKESK. The ends were cut back, 4 bases at V and 0 bases at J, with 14 bases in the middle. The CDR3 runs to 16 residues. The CDR3 sequence: CASSPRVGISTDTQYF. CDR3 in DNA: TGTGCCAGCAGCCCACGAGTAGGCATTAGCACAGATACGCAGTATTTT.

J is TRBJ2-3 and V is TRBV11-2; no clear D. The CDR3 is made up of 15 amino acids. Trimming took off 2 bases at V and 0 bases at J, with 9 bases between the two ends. Germline V gene lookup returns CDR1 SGHAT and CDR2 FQNNGV. CDR3: CASSLTGFSTDTQYF. DNA for the CDR3: TGTGCCAGCAGCTTAACCGGCTTCAGCACAGATACGCAGTATTTT.

The chain has TRBV5-6 and TRBJ2-7; perhaps D is TRBD1 or TRBD2 (6 bases each). Germline V gene data show CDR1 as SGHDT and CDR2 as YYEEEE. The V gene lost 1 base and the J gene lost 0 bases, with 23 bases spanning the gap. The CDR3 covers 19 residues. CDR3 sequence: CASSLRGLALGIPSYEQYF. The CDR3 nucleotides read TGTGCCAGCAGCTTGCGGGGGCTCGCGCTTGGGATACCCTCCTACGAGCAGTACTTC.

To note about this clone: One end of the junction is discordant with germline, which a read error may explain. This sample includes further DNA sequences coding for the same CDR3. The V call is TRBV5-6, the J call TRBJ2-7; D is tentatively TRBD1 or TRBD2 (5 bases each). Germline lookup yields CDR1 SGHDT and CDR2 YYEEEE. The CDR3 is made up of 12 amino acids. The CDR3 spells CASSLGGGEQYF. The DNA for the CDR3 is TGTGCCAGCAGTTTGGGTGGGGGCGAGCAGTACTTC.